This T cell receptor (beta chain) came from a study of Ad26.COV2.S vaccination and SARS-CoV-2 variants. Study-wide points: The TCR breadth and depth analyses may have produced an underestimate of total T cell responses.

Described treatment: some 20 received Ad26.COV2.S at low or high dose, single or two shots; about 5 received placebo; per-sample allocation not given. Sampling happened 63 days after the first vaccine or placebo injection. The individual, an adult aged 18-55 years, was a donor in Boston. TCRdb's copy holds only in-frame clones and misses some; the assay was immunoSEQ multiplex PCR. Of about 420,000 clones in the sample, 88% were seen once. Germline loops: CDR1 KGHDR, CDR2 SFDVKD. This CDR3 has 13 amino acids. V was shortened by 4 bases and J by 7 bases, with 10 bases between the two germline ends. About this clone: Its antigen is not identified.

This material consisted of peripheral blood, taken in a trial of Ad26.COV2.S vaccine versus placebo. The chain has TRBV24-1 and TRBJ1-5; D call uncertain. The source is a person between 18 and 65 years old who received the Ad26.COV2.S COVID-19 vaccine or a placebo. The CDR3 DNA reads TGTGCCACCAGTGAGGGAAGTTGGCAGCCCCAGCATTTT. It translates to CATSEGSWQPQHF.